The present TCR beta chain was sequenced within a study of blood T cell repertoires in COVID-19. Turning to the study itself: Specimens from acute and convalescent COVID-19 originated in the United States, Italy and Spain. T cells, B-cell-depleted T cells, or PBMCs provided the cDNA or gDNA that served as material.

V was cut by 4 bases and J by 7 bases, with 22 bases left in between. The CDR3 length is 16 residues. CDR1 and CDR2 from the germline V gene are SEHNR and FQNEAQ (reference sequence). Under the authors' procedure: By means of reference gene primer amplification, nucleated cell counts were estimated. Here immunoSEQ multiplex PCR was the method, and the copy in TCRdb shows in-frame clones only, minus some. V and J calls and clone size are those listed in that table; D and trimming were worked out from the DNA. The sample holds 150,000 to 200,000 clones, 88% seen once. Material: peripheral blood. This sequence was found in a human donor in a cohort sampled during active COVID-19. J is TRBJ1-1 and V is TRBV7-9, with D tentatively TRBD1 (6 bases). The CDR3 region has the DNA TGTGCCAGCAGCTCCTCGGCAGGGAGGGGGTTTGGTGAAGCTTTCTTT. The encoded protein is CASSSSAGRGFGEAFF.